Presented here are 14 T cell receptor beta chains from one specimen sequenced in a study of cytomegalovirus exposure and HLA in healthy donors. Use of 60 Vbeta and 13 Jbeta primers characterized the PCR. Assay used: immunoSEQ multiplex PCR; TCRdb lists only in-frame clones, some missing. The sample includes fewer than 130,000 clones, 70% to 85% of them seen just once. The source material was PBMCs. These receptors all come from a woman between 35 and 50 years old in good health and CMV-seronegative.

The chain combines TRBV10-3 with TRBJ1-5, with D perhaps matching TRBD1 (5 bases). Looked up from germline, CDR1 is ENHRY and CDR2 is SYGVKD. The CDR3 is made up of 13 amino acids. V lost 1 base and J 7 bases, leaving 8 bases between the germline ends. The CDR3 region has the DNA TGTGCCATCAGTGAGTTTAGGGGACAGCCCCAGCATTTT. Protein: CAISEFRGQPQHF.

The gene calls are TRBV10-3 and TRBJ2-3, with D possibly matching TRBD1 (7 bases). This CDR3 is built from 14 residues. CDR1 and CDR2 (germline): ENHRY, SYGVKD. The germline V and J ends were trimmed by 8 bases and 4 bases, with 16 bases remaining between them. The CDR3, as DNA: TGTGCCATCGGTTACGGAGGGGGCGCAGATACGCAGTATTTT. Its translation: CAIGYGGGADTQYF.

The genes are TRBV30 and TRBJ1-1, with D perhaps TRBD1 (6 bases). This CDR3 contains 14 residues. The germline V gene has CDR1 GTSNPN and CDR2 SVGIG (reference sequence). Between the trimmed V and J ends, which lost 3 bases and 4 bases, there was a span of 15 bases. CDR3 loop: CAWRAGASGTEAFF. The DNA of the CDR3 is TGTGCCTGGAGGGCGGGGGCATCGGGCACTGAAGCTTTCTTT.

CDR3 nucleotides: TGTGCCAGCAGCTTTTTCCTCCAGGGTGGGGAGCAGTACTTC. This sequence encodes CASSFFLQGGEQYF. The chain has TRBV7-8 and TRBJ2-7, with D tentatively TRBD1 (5 bases). Germline V CDR1 and CDR2: SGHVS, FQNEAQ. The CDR3 is 14 residues long. Trimming took 3 bases from V and 7 from J, leaving 16 bases between them.

The chain recombines TRBV27 with TRBJ1-4, with D unclear. The germline gives CDR1 MNHEY, CDR2 SMNVEV (reference sequence). Deletions cut 6 bases from V and 8 bases from J, with 10 bases between. The CDR3 totals 12 residues. In DNA form, the CDR3 reads TGTGCCAGCAGCCGGTCGGGGGAAAAACTGTTTTTT. Amino acids: CASSRSGEKLFF.

The chain employs TRBV4-3 and TRBJ2-7, with 11 bases fitting TRBD1. Germline V lookup: CDR1 LGHNA, CDR2 YSLEER. The V segment lost 1 base and the J segment 3 bases; nucleotides outside the gene matches: 8. This CDR3 spans 17 amino acids. CDR3 in amino acids: CASSQALLGTGGYEQYF. CDR3 nucleotides: TGCGCCAGCAGCCAAGCACTATTAGGGACAGGGGGCTACGAGCAGTACTTC.

DNA for the CDR3: TGCACCAGCAGCCCCAAGATTCGGTACAGGGGGGACAATGAGCAGTTCTTC. The encoded protein is CTSSPKIRYRGDNEQFF. The V call is TRBV1, the J call TRBJ2-1; the table names TRBD1, a call not compared with the DNA. TRBV1 is assigned pseudogene status. This CDR3 is 17 amino acids long.

This chain connects TRBV5-1 to TRBJ2-5; D might be TRBD2 (5 bases). V shed 5 bases and J shed 0 bases, with 11 bases lying between them. The CDR3 loop spans 14 amino acids. CDR1 SGHRS and CDR2 YFSETQ come from the germline V gene. Here the CDR3 DNA reads TGCGCCAGCAGACAGCAGGACTACCAAGAGACCCAGTACTTC. This codes for CASRQQDYQETQYF.

CDR3 in amino acids: CASSPQVDRLVSYEQYF. CDR3 bases: TGCGCCAGCAGCCCCCAAGTAGACAGGTTAGTCTCCTACGAGCAGTACTTC. V and J are TRBV5-1 and TRBJ2-7; D is possibly TRBD1 (6 bases). Germline V gene lookup returns CDR1 SGHRS and CDR2 YFSETQ. The germline V and J ends were trimmed by 4 bases and 0 bases, with 20 bases remaining between them. The CDR3 spans 17 residues.

The chain joins TRBV27 to TRBJ2-5; D remains ambiguous. The J call may not be correct, given that the DNA end is closer to TRBJ2-7. In germline, CDR1 is MNHEY, CDR2 SMNVEV (reference sequence). The CDR3 loop spans 14 amino acids. The CDR3 sequence: CASSPLLNPYEQYF. The CDR3 nucleotides are TGTGCCAGCAGTCCACTTCTCAACCCCTACGAGCAGTACTTC.

The chain recombines TRBV7-8 with TRBJ2-3, with 11 bases lining up with TRBD2. Germline assignment: CDR1 SGHVS and CDR2 FQNEAQ. This CDR3 is built from 15 residues. V gave up 2 bases and J gave up 5 bases; unmatched junction bases: 3. This CDR3 is CASSLRLAGGDTQYF. Here the CDR3 DNA reads TGTGCCAGCAGCTTAAGGCTAGCGGGAGGAGATACGCAGTATTTT.

The J gene is TRBJ2-5, the V gene TRBV9; D is unclear. This CDR3 is built from 14 residues. Trimming shortened V by 3 bases and J by 4 bases, and 13 bases separated the two germline ends. Per germline, CDR1 SGDLS and CDR2 YYNGEE. CDR3 sequence: CASSARLRGETQYF. The CDR3 DNA reads TGTGCCAGCAGCGCAAGGTTGAGAGGAGAGACCCAGTACTTC.

This chain joins TRBV28 and TRBJ1-2, with D perhaps matching TRBD1 (5 bases). This CDR3 contains 11 residues. Trimming shortened V by 3 bases and J by 8 bases, and 7 bases separated the two germline ends. In germline, CDR1 is MDHEN, CDR2 SYDVKM. The CDR3 spells CASSFAGGYTF. The CDR3 region has the DNA TGTGCCAGCAGTTTTGCAGGGGGCTACACCTTC.

This clone appeared a single time. V and J are TRBV2 and TRBJ1-4; 9 nucleotides match TRBD1. CDR3 length: 13 amino acids. Germline trimming cut 6 bases from V and 5 bases from J; bases unmatched to any gene: 1. Germline CDR1 SNHLY, CDR2 FYNNEI. The CDR3 region has the DNA TGTGCCAGCAGGACAGGGGGGAATGAAAAACTGTTTTTT. Encoded protein: CASRTGGNEKLFF.